The present TCR beta chain was sequenced within a study of CD8 T cells in ankylosing spondylitis. Study outcomes and limitations: Clones linked to disease were reported to show significant enrichment in matched ankylosing spondylitis synovial fluid. Characteristic, it appeared, of ankylosing spondylitis blood was a TCR beta motif of several highly homologous variants.

This clonotype was seen repeatedly, ten times or more. Its antigen remains unknown. V trimming: 3 bases; J trimming: 6 bases; junction bases outside the gene matches: 4. The CDR3 is made up of 16 amino acids. Quantitative molecular-barcoded 5'-RACE generated the TCR beta libraries. Using its own MiXCR run on the 5' RACE reads, TCRdb lists one record per CDR3 protein. The sample shows over 450,000 distinct CDR3 sequences, 12% of them seen only once. The chain is built from TRBV12-3 or TRBV12-4 and TRBJ2-2; 13 bases fit TRBD2. The sequenced sample was blood, either unsorted or a sorted T cell fraction (not recorded which). This sequence originates from a male donor with ankylosing spondylitis. The CDR3 DNA reads TGTGCCAGCAGTTTCCGGACTAGCGGGAGCCCCGGGGAGCTGTTTTTT. As protein: CASSFRTSGSPGELFF.